This T cell receptor (beta chain) derives from a study of cytomegalovirus exposure and HLA in healthy donors. The study ran its PCR with 60 Vbeta and 13 Jbeta primers. Some clones are missing from TCRdb's copy, which holds only in-frame ones; the method was immunoSEQ multiplex PCR. The sample has more than 90,000 clones, around 81% seen once. V was pared by 4 bases and J by 2 bases, with 10 bases of the junction left unmatched. Germline V lookup: CDR1 LGHNA, CDR2 YNFKEQ. The CDR3 contains 16 residues. The J gene is TRBJ2-5, the V gene TRBV4-2; 7 bases fit TRBD2. Sequenced sample: PBMCs. This clonotype originated in a woman aged 65 to 85 in good health and CMV-seropositive. The CDR3, as DNA: TGTGCCAGCAGCCTCCGAGGGAGCGGGATACAAGAGACCCAGTACTTC. Amino acids: CASSLRGSGIQETQYF.